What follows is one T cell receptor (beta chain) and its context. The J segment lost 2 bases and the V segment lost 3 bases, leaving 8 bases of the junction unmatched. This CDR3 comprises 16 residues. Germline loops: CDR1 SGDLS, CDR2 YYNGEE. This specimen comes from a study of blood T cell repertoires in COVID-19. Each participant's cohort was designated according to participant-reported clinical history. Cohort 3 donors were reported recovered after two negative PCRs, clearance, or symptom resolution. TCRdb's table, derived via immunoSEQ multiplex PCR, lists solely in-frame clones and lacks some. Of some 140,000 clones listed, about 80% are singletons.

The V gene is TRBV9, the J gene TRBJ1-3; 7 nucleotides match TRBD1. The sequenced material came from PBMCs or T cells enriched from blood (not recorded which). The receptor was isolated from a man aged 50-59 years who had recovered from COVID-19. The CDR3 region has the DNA TGTGCCAGCAGCGCCGCAGGGGGATTTGCTGGAAACACCATATATTTT. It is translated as CASSAAGGFAGNTIYF. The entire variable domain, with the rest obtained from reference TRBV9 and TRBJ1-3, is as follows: DSGVTQTPKHLITATGQRVTLRCSPRSGDLSVYWYQQSLDQGLQFLIQYYNGEERAKGNILERFSAQQFPDLHSELNLSSLELGDSALYFCASSAAGGFAGNTIYFGEGSWLTVV.